This TCR beta chain was documented in a study of T cell responses to AZD1222 COVID-19 vaccine. About the study: Combined were second doses at about 4 or about 12 weeks.

Assay used: immunoSEQ multiplex PCR; TCRdb lists only in-frame clones, some missing. The sample has approximately 57,000 clones; approximately 84% are singletons. The CDR3 runs 16 residues. CDR1 is MNHEY, CDR2 SMNVEV, per germline (reference sequence). V lost 0 bases, J lost 2 bases, and 14 bases lay in between. The genes are TRBV27 and TRBJ2-7; D unclear. This sequence originates from an adult in good health. The sample here was peripheral blood, taken on day 0 of AZD1222 vaccination. The CDR3 bases are TGTGCCAGCAGTTTATCGGCGGAAGGCAGGACCTACGAGCAGTACTTC. Its translation is CASSLSAEGRTYEQYF.